Below are 26 T cell receptor beta chains sequenced from a single sample in a study of PD-L1 blockade in urothelial cancer. Profiled with immunoSEQ multiplex PCR; TCRdb holds only in-frame clones, not every one. Of around 62,000 clones in the sample, about 88% were seen once. The time point denotes: peripheral blood 6 weeks after treatment start. The material sequenced was PBMCs, taken around atezolizumab (anti-PD-L1) treatment. The receptors come from a man between 60 and 75 years old with urothelial cancer.

This rearrangement joins TRBV13 to TRBJ2-7, with D possibly TRBD2 on 6 matching bases. Germline CDR1 reads PRHDT; CDR2 reads FYEKMQ (reference sequence). There are 15 residues in the CDR3. With 0 bases removed from V and 4 bases from J, the gap between germline ends came to 13 bases. The CDR3 here is CASSLGGQGGYEQYF. The CDR3 DNA reads as TGTGCCAGCAGCTTAGGCGGGCAGGGAGGATACGAGCAGTACTTC.

The rearrangement links TRBV5-4 to TRBJ2-7, with TRBD2 matching over 8 bases. Unmatched junction bases numbered 7, after V lost 2 bases and J lost 0 bases. The V gene's germline CDR1 is SGHNT and CDR2 YYREEE (reference sequence). The CDR3 sequence is 16 residues long. The CDR3 coding sequence is TGTGCCAGCAGCTTCGGTGGCGGGAGGAGCTCCTACGAGCAGTACTTC. It encodes CASSFGGGRSSYEQYF. The entire variable domain, with the rest obtained from reference TRBV5-4 and TRBJ2-7, is as follows: ETGVTQSPTHLIKTRGQQVTLRCSSQSGHNTVSWYQQALGQGPQFIFQYYREEENGRGNFPPRFSGLQFPNYSSELNVNALELDDSALYLCASSFGGGRSSYEQYFGPGTRLTVT.

The J gene is TRBJ2-5, the V gene TRBV7-3; 8 nucleotides align to TRBD2. Germline V gene lookup returns CDR1 SGHTA and CDR2 FQGTGA. V dropped 1 base and J dropped 4; count of bases not matched to a gene: 2. The CDR3 is 14 residues long. The CDR3: CASSLMAGGETQYF. DNA of the CDR3: TGTGCCAGCAGCTTAATGGCGGGAGGAGAGACCCAGTACTTC.

This sequence joins TRBV2 and TRBJ2-1, with 8 bases lining up with TRBD2. The CDR3 is made up of 16 amino acids. V lost 4 bases, J lost 0 bases, and 5 bases stayed unmatched. In germline, CDR1 is SNHLY, CDR2 FYNNEI. The CDR3 nucleotides read TGTGCCAGCAGTGCTCGGAGCGGGAGCTCCTACAATGAGCAGTTCTTC. The encoded protein is CASSARSGSSYNEQFF.

This clone was recorded a few times. The chain joins TRBV11-3 to TRBJ1-1; D not certain. There are 12 residues in the CDR3. Germline CDR1 reads SGHNT; CDR2 reads YENEEA. V dropped 5 bases and J dropped 4 bases, with 8 bases sitting between them. The CDR3 sequence is CASSGRSTEAFF. The CDR3 region has the DNA TGTGCCAGCAGCGGGCGTAGCACTGAAGCTTTCTTT.

The V gene is TRBV6-6, the J gene TRBJ2-7, with unresolved D. This CDR3 is built from 15 residues. Looked up from germline, CDR1 is MNHNY and CDR2 is SVGAGI (reference sequence). Deletions cut 7 bases from V and 0 bases from J, with 16 bases between. CDR3 sequence: CASTPRTRSSYEQYF. The CDR3 coding sequence is TGTGCCAGCACCCCCCGTACGCGGAGCTCCTACGAGCAGTACTTC.

V and J are TRBV11-3 and TRBJ2-3; no firm D call. This CDR3 has 15 residues. CDR1 is SGHNT and CDR2 is YENEEA in the germline V gene. The V end lost 1 base, the J end lost 6 bases, and 14 bases lay between the germline ends. The DNA for the CDR3 is TGTGCCAGCAGCTTAGGTTACCCAGACATGGATACGCAGTATTTT. This encodes CASSLGYPDMDTQYF.

The sample holds one count of this clone. This sequence joins TRBV4-1 and TRBJ2-5; 8 nucleotides agree with TRBD2. The germline CDR1 and CDR2 sequences are MGHRA and YSYEKL. Losses at the gene ends were 4 bases for V and 4 bases for J; bases not matched to a gene: 11. The CDR3 runs to 16 residues. The CDR3 DNA reads TGCGCCAGCAGCCGAAAGGGACCCAGCGGGGGAGAGACCCAGTACTTC. Its translation is CASSRKGPSGGETQYF.

The gene calls are TRBV12-5 and TRBJ2-7; the D gene is possibly TRBD2 (6 bases). V lost 2 bases to trimming and J lost 1 base, with 9 bases between them. Germline CDR1 and CDR2: LGHNT and FRNRAP. The CDR3 is made up of 14 amino acids. CDR3 DNA sequence: TGTGCTAGTGGTTTGACGGGAGTTTCCTACGAGCAGTACTTC. Amino acids: CASGLTGVSYEQYF.

This clone is a singleton in its sample. The genes are TRBV4-2 and TRBJ2-7, with 13 bases aligning to TRBD2. The length of the CDR3 is 17 residues. Trimming removed 4 bases from V and 4 bases from J; junction bases left unmatched: 10. Per the germline V gene, CDR1 is LGHNA and CDR2 is YNFKEQ. DNA of the CDR3: TGTGCCAGCAGCCCCTCGAGGGGACTAGCGGGATCTTACGAGCAGTACTTC. It specifies CASSPSRGLAGSYEQYF.

The rearrangement links TRBV30 to TRBJ2-7, with TRBD1 matching over 8 bases. The CDR3 has 14 residues. Germline V gives CDR1 GTSNPN, CDR2 SVGIG (reference sequence). J gave up 2 bases and V 1 base, and 4 bases lay outside the gene matches. This chain's CDR3 is CAWSENRGAYEQYF. The CDR3 nucleotides read TGTGCCTGGAGTGAGAACAGGGGGGCCTACGAGCAGTACTTC.

The V call is TRBV6-6, the J call TRBJ2-3; D remains unclear. Germline values: CDR1 MNHNY, CDR2 SVGAGI (reference sequence). Trimming stripped 2 bases from V and 0 bases from J, with 9 bases between. This CDR3 has 15 residues. The chain's CDR3 is CASSYGGGSTDTQYF. CDR3 DNA sequence: TGTGCCAGCAGTTACGGTGGCGGAAGCACAGATACGCAGTATTTT.

The rearrangement links TRBV9 to TRBJ1-6; tentatively, D is TRBD1 (5 bases). The germline V gene has CDR1 SGDLS and CDR2 YYNGEE. With 2 bases removed from V and 2 bases from J, the gap between germline ends came to 11 bases. This CDR3 is built from 16 residues. DNA for the CDR3: TGTGCCAGCAGCGTTGGTTCGGGGGCCTATAATTCACCCCTCCACTTT. This encodes CASSVGSGAYNSPLHF.

The chain uses TRBV7-8 and TRBJ2-3; 7 bases agree with TRBD2. Germline trimming cut 1 base from V and 7 bases from J; bases unmatched to any gene: 8. The CDR3 has 15 residues. Germline assignment: CDR1 SGHVS and CDR2 FQNEAQ. The CDR3 coding sequence is TGTGCCAGCAGCTTAGACGGAGGGAGGGGAAATACGCAGTATTTT. Residues: CASSLDGGRGNTQYF.

This chain uses TRBV11-1 with TRBJ2-1, with 7 bases lining up with TRBD1. With 7 bases clipped from V and 6 bases from J, the junction kept 6 bases outside the gene matches. Germline loops: CDR1 SGHAT, CDR2 FQDESV (reference sequence). This CDR3 has 13 residues. CDR3 DNA: TGTGCCAGCACCAAGACAGGGCGCAATGAGCAGTTCTTC. The encoded protein is CASTKTGRNEQFF.

This chain connects TRBV5-1 to TRBJ2-7; TRBD2 might be the D (5 bases). This CDR3 has 13 residues. Deletions cut 7 bases from V and 0 bases from J, with 11 bases between. The germline CDR1 and CDR2 sequences are SGHRS and YFSETQ. The CDR3 DNA sequence: TGCGCCAGCTCTCGGGAAAGCTCCTACGAGCAGTACTTC. Protein sequence: CASSRESSYEQYF.

The chain couples TRBV7-6 to TRBJ2-2, with 12 bases lining up with TRBD2. Germline CDR1 SGHVS, CDR2 FNYEAQ. This CDR3 region has 18 residues. Germline trimming cut 2 bases from V and 1 base from J; bases unmatched to any gene: 5. CDR3 protein: CASSLRLAGGRNTGELFF. The DNA for the CDR3 is TGTGCCAGCAGCTTACGTCTAGCGGGGGGGCGGAACACCGGGGAGCTGTTTTTT.

The V call is TRBV4-3, the J call TRBJ2-5; possibly TRBD1 for D (5 bases). The germline V gene encodes CDR1 LGHNA and CDR2 YSLEER. The CDR3 is made up of 13 amino acids. V lost 4 bases and J lost 5, with 11 bases in between. The CDR3 sequence: CASSPGHRETQYF. The CDR3 bases are TGCGCCAGCAGCCCTGGGCACAGGGAGACCCAGTACTTC.

This clone is medium-sized by share. The chain has TRBV4-3 and TRBJ2-7; TRBD2 aligns across 10 bases. The germline V gene encodes CDR1 LGHNA and CDR2 YSLEER. The CDR3 has 17 residues. V lost 1 base to trimming and J lost 1 base; unmatched junction nucleotides: 7. Here the CDR3 reads CASSQGVAGGLSYEQYF. DNA for the CDR3: TGCGCCAGCAGCCAAGGGGTAGCGGGAGGATTGTCCTACGAGCAGTACTTC.

V and J are TRBV28 and TRBJ1-2, with D tentatively TRBD1 (5 bases). The germline V gene encodes CDR1 MDHEN and CDR2 SYDVKM. The CDR3 loop spans 18 amino acids. Trimming took 5 bases from V and 4 from J, leaving 26 bases between them. This chain's CDR3 is CASSPPILAKGVIYGYTF. For the CDR3, the DNA is TGTGCCAGCAGTCCACCCATTCTTGCTAAAGGGGTAATCTATGGCTACACCTTC.

This CDR3 reads CASSSGVTGANVLTF. In nucleotides, the CDR3 is TGTGCCAGCAGCTCAGGGGTTACCGGGGCCAACGTCCTGACTTTC. This chain links TRBV7-2 with TRBJ2-6; possible D gene TRBD1, 6 bases. This CDR3 contains 15 residues. In germline, CDR1 is SGHTA, CDR2 FQGNSA. Trimming cost V 4 bases and J 4 bases, with 11 bases left between them.

The chain couples TRBV5-1 to TRBJ2-3, with 8 positions matching TRBD2. Unmatched junction bases numbered 5, after V lost 6 bases and J lost 2 bases. The CDR3 loop spans 14 amino acids. Germline CDR1 and CDR2: SGHRS and YFSETQ. The CDR3 nucleotides are TGCGCCAGCAATCGGGAGGGAAACACAGATACGCAGTATTTT. Residues: CASNREGNTDTQYF.

This clone was seen a handful of times. The chain recombines TRBV28 with TRBJ1-5; D not certain. Germline V gives CDR1 MDHEN, CDR2 SYDVKM. The CDR3 extends over 12 amino acids. V dropped 3 bases and J dropped 4 bases, with 4 bases sitting between them. The CDR3 loop reads CASSLLNQPQHF. CDR3 coding DNA: TGTGCCAGCAGTTTGCTAAATCAGCCCCAGCATTTT. The full variable domain, rest sourced from reference TRBV28 and TRBJ1-5, is DVKVTQSSRYLVKRTGEKVFLECVQDMDHENMFWYRQDPGLGLRLIYFSYDVKMKEKGDIPEGYSVSREKKERFSLILESASTNQTSMYLCASSLLNQPQHFGDGTRLSIL.

V and J are TRBV7-8 and TRBJ2-7; weak D call: TRBD2 (6 bases). The CDR3 runs 15 residues. In germline, CDR1 is SGHVS, CDR2 FQNEAQ. V lost 1 base and J lost 0, with 10 bases in between. The CDR3 reads CASSLGDLSSYEQYF. The CDR3 coding sequence is TGTGCCAGCAGCTTAGGGGACTTGAGCTCCTACGAGCAGTACTTC.

The chain recombines TRBV7-9 with TRBJ2-3; tentative D call: TRBD1 (5 bases). This CDR3 spans 16 amino acids. V lost 3 bases and J 4 bases, leaving 17 bases between the germline ends. From germline, CDR1 is SEHNR and CDR2 FQNEAQ (reference sequence). The CDR3 region is CASSLAGAGSADTQYF. In DNA form, the CDR3 reads TGTGCCAGCAGCTTGGCTGGGGCAGGCTCGGCAGATACGCAGTATTTT.

The chain combines TRBV7-2 with TRBJ1-3; TRBD1 might be the D (5 bases). Trimming took 3 bases from V and 0 from J, leaving 15 bases between them. Per the germline V gene, CDR1 is SGHTA and CDR2 is FQGNSA. This CDR3 is built from 17 residues. The CDR3 spells CASSFLGRQNSGNTIYF. The CDR3 DNA reads TGTGCCAGCAGCTTCTTGGGAAGACAGAACTCTGGAAACACCATATATTTT.